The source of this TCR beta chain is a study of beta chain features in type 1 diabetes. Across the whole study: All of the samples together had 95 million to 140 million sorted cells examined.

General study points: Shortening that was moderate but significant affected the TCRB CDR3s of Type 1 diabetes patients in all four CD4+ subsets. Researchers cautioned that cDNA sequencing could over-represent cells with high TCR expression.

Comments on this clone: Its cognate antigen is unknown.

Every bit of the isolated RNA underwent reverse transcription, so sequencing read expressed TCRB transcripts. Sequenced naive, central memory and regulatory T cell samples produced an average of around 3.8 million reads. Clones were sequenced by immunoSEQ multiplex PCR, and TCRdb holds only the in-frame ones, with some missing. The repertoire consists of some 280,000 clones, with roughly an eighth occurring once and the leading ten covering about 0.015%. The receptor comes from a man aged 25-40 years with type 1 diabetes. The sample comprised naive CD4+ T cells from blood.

The CDR3 sequence: CASSLPERYGYTF. The CDR3 nucleotides are TGCGCCAGCAGCTTGCCAGAAAGATATGGCTACACCTTC. The gene calls are TRBV5-1 and TRBJ1-2; the D is unclear. V shed 1 base and J shed 5 bases, with 9 bases lying between them. Germline V gives CDR1 SGHRS, CDR2 YFSETQ. The CDR3 totals 13 residues.